The subject of this entry is one TCR beta chain. V trimming: 5 bases; J trimming: 5 bases; junction bases outside the gene matches: 5. Germline-derived CDR1 and CDR2 are SEHNR and FQNEAQ (reference sequence). This CDR3 is built from 13 residues. Assay: immunoSEQ multiplex PCR; the TCRdb copy retains only in-frame clones and omits some. The sample shows about 38,000 clones, 85% to 90% of them seen only once. This sample was included in a study of T cell changes during pregnancy in multiple sclerosis. Here the sequenced sample was CD8+ T cells from peripheral blood mononuclear cells, taken in the third trimester of pregnancy. The sequence was collected from a female donor with multiple sclerosis, enrolled in a pregnancy study. The gene calls are TRBV7-9 and TRBJ2-7, with 8 bases matching TRBD1. CDR3 bases: TGTGCCAGCAGCCCAGACAGGGGCCACGAGCAGTACTTC. Protein: CASSPDRGHEQYF.